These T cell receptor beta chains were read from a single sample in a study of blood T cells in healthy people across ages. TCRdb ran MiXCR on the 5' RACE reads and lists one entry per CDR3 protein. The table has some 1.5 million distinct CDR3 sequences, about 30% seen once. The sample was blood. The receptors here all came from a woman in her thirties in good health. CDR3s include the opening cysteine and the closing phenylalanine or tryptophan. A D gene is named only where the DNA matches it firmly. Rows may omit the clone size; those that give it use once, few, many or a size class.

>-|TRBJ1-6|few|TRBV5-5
CASSTGQDNSPLHF
TGTGCCAGCAGTACAGGTCAAGATAATTCACCCCTCCACTTT
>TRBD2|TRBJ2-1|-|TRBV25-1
CANSEPRENMYEQFF
TGTGCCAACAGTGAACCGCGGGAGAATATGTATGAGCAGTTCTTC
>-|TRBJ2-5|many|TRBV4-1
CASSHDGETQYF
TGCGCCAGCAGCCATGATGGGGAGACCCAGTACTTC
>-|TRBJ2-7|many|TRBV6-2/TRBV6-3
CASSHPHSTYEQYF
TGTGCCAGCAGTCATCCCCACTCCACCTACGAGCAGTACTTC
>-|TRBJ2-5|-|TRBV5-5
CASSFRSNQETQYF
TGTGCCAGCAGCTTTCGCTCCAACCAAGAGACCCAGTACTTC
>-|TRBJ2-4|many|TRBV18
CASSPGRTKNIQYF
TGTGCCAGCAGCCCGGGAAGAACCAAAAACATTCAGTACTTC
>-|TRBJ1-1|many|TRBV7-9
CASSQGVDTEAFF
TGTGCCAGCAGCCAAGGGGTGGACACTGAAGCTTTCTTT
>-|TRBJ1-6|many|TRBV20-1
CSAPRAGEDSPLHF
TGCAGTGCCCCCCGGGCGGGGGAGGATTCACCCCTCCACTTT
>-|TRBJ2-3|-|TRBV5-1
CASRVGTRKLDTQYF
TGCGCCAGCAGGGTCGGGACAAGAAAATTGGATACGCAGTATTTT
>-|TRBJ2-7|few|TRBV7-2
CASSRGLSSYEQYF
TGTGCCAGCAGCCGCGGACTATCCTCCTACGAGCAGTACTTC
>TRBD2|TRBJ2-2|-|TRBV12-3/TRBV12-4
CASSLGLAENTGELFF
TGTGCCAGCAGTTTAGGGCTAGCGGAGAACACCGGGGAGCTGTTTTTT
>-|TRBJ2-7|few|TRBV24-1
CATIELFDEQYF
TGTGCCACCATTGAACTCTTCGACGAGCAGTACTTC
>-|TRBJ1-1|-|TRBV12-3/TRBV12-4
CASSSRTYEAFF
TGTGCCAGCAGTTCCCGAACTTATGAAGCTTTCTTT
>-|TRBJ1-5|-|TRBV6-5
CASRGWGQPQHF
TGTGCCAGCAGGGGATGGGGGCAGCCCCAGCATTTT
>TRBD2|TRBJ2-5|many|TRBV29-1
CSVGLAGRSETQYF
TGCAGCGTTGGACTAGCGGGAAGGTCAGAGACCCAGTACTTC
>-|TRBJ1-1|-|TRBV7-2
CASSLGARGGNTEAFF
TGTGCCAGCAGCTTAGGGGCCAGGGGAGGGAACACTGAAGCTTTCTTT
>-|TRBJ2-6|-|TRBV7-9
CASSPMGRQVLSGANVLTF
TGTGCCAGCAGCCCTATGGGTCGACAGGTCCTCTCTGGGGCCAACGTCCTGACTTTC
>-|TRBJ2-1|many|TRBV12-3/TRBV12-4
CASSLNGGEQFF
TGTGCCAGCAGTTTAAATGGAGGTGAGCAGTTCTTC
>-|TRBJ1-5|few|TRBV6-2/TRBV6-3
CASSPAGKTHHQPQHF
TGTGCCAGCAGTCCCGCTGGGAAAACTCACCATCAGCCCCAGCATTTT
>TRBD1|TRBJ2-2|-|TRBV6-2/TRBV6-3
CASKGTGSNTGERFF
TGTGCCAGCAAGGGGACAGGGTCTAACACCGGGGAGCGGTTTTTT
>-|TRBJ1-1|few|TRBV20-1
CSARRAPNTEAFF
TGCAGTGCTAGGAGGGCACCGAACACTGAAGCCTTCTTT
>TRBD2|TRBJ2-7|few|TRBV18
CASSERETFHEQYF
TGTGCCAGCTCAGAGCGGGAGACGTTCCACGAGCAGTACTTC
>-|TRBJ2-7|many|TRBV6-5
CARRVYEQYF
TGTGCCCGACGGGTGTACGAGCAGTACTTC
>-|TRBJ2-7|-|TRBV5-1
CASSLISKGAEQYF
TGCGCCAGCAGCTTGATCAGTAAAGGGGCCGAGCAGTACTTC
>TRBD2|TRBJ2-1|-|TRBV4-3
CASSQDSSGVGNEQFF
TGCGCCAGCAGCCAAGATTCTAGCGGGGTTGGCAATGAGCAGTTCTTC
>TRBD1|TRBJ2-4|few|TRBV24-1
CATSDPGAGGAAKNIQYF
TGTGCCACCAGTGATCCCGGGGCAGGGGGCGCAGCCAAAAACATTCAGTACTTC
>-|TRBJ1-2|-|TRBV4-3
CASSQEGMGQYGYTF
TGCGCCAGCAGCCAAGAGGGTATGGGGCAGTATGGCTACACCTTC
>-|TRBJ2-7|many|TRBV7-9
CASSLFPGPPYEQYF
TGTGCCAGCAGCTTATTCCCCGGACCACCCTACGAGCAGTACTTC
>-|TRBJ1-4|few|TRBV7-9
CASGPDWQGLFATNEKLFF
TGTGCCAGCGGCCCCGACTGGCAGGGACTATTTGCAACTAATGAAAAACTGTTTTTT
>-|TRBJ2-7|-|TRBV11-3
CASSRGGEDYEQYF
TGTGCCAGCAGCAGGGGGGGCGAGGACTACGAGCAGTACTTC